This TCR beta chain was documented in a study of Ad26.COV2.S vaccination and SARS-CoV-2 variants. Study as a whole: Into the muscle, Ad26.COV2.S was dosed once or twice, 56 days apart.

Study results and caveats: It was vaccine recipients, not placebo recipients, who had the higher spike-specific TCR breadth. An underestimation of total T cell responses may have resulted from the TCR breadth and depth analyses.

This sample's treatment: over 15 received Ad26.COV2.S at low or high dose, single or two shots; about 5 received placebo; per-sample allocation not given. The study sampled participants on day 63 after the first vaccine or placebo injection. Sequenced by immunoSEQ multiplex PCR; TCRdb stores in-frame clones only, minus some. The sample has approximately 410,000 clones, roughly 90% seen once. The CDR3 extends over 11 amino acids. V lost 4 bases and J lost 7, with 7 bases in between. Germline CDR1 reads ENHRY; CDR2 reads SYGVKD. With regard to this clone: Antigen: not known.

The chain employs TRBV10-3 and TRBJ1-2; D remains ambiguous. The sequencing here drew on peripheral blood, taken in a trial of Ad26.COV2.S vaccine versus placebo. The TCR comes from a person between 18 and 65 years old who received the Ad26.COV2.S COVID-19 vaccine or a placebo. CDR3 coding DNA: TGTGCCATCAGTGCCGTTGTTGGCTACACCTTC. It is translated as CAISAVVGYTF.